The TCR beta chain described here comes from a study of cytomegalovirus exposure and HLA in healthy donors listed by TCRdb under 2017. For context, the study as a whole: According to an earlier analysis of 550 to 750 of the donors, about 180 million T cells yielded some 110 million unique TCR beta sequences and 250 to 350 Gb of sequence data. Roughly 300 gigabases of sequencing data and around 85 million unique TCR sequences made up an early release that covered 500 to 650 HLA-typed donors. Of the roughly 400 genotyped donors, 81% fell in the genetic ancestry cluster associated with self-reported Caucasian donors. The study aimed to test whether cataloging public T cell receptors could reveal signatures of past pathogen exposure. The study profiled the T cell repertoires of some 610 subjects by immunosequencing and related them to cytomegalovirus serostatus. In addition to the first cohort of 650 to 800 subjects, a separate validation cohort of around 110 different subjects was used. The study combined high-throughput TCR immunosequencing, statistical association of individual TCRs with disease status, and machine learning to predict cytomegalovirus infection status. In a later analysis, previously published TCR beta repertoires from about 670 donors were re-analyzed and high-resolution HLA genotyping was added so that TCR occurrence patterns could be studied. Rather than drawing on any new phenotypic data, the later analysis identified candidate immune exposures from TCR beta sequences and the way those sequences occurred across donors. To decide whether each TCR beta V gene segment behaved as functional or pseudogenic, an earlier analysis of some 600 of the donors relied on high-throughput TCR beta sequencing. Alongside the repertoire data, information on donor age, sex, ethnicity and CMV serostatus was compiled. A later genetic analysis used genome-wide SNP genotypes for about 65% of the roughly 700 donors, treating that subset as a discovery cohort. Every discovery cohort repertoire had been produced on one sequencing platform. HLA typing covered class I and class II loci at four-digit resolution. The number of donors typed differed by locus, with roughly 620-630 for A, B, C, DRB1 and DQB1, roughly 520 for DQA1, nearly 610 for DPA1, and 472 for DPB1. A few DR-DQ haplotypes were handled as single units for association and clustering because linkage in the cohort was strong. Across 300 to 400 genotyped donors of the cohort, an average of about 220,000 unique TCR beta nucleotide sequences per donor were sequenced, and approximately 17% of those sequences were non-productive.

Between the V and J ends, shortened by 3 bases and 5 bases respectively, the junction contains 13 bases. From the germline V gene, CDR1 is MGHDK and CDR2 is SYGVNS. The CDR3, cysteine through phenylalanine, is 14 amino acids long. The sequence is cut down to CDR3 DNA, 42 bases in frame from base 1. Libraries were built with the immunoSEQ multiplex PCR assay. For the multiplex PCR, a mixture combining 60 forward primers for TCR Vbeta segments and 13 reverse primers for TCR Jbeta segments was used. The CDR3 region of rearranged TCR beta genes was amplified from genomic DNA with a multiplex PCR assay. On the Illumina HiSeq System, the amplified TCR beta libraries were sequenced as 87-base-pair reads. Per the authors' processing: A later analysis counted some 74 million unique TCR beta chains across the 666 repertoires, and roughly 10 million of these chains were shared by at least two donors. To remove PCR and sequencing errors, raw reads were error-corrected and collapsed into unique sequences using a nearest-neighbor algorithm that merged closely related sequences. To assign V, D and J gene segments, CDR3 sequences were aligned to IMGT reference sequences. Each retained sequence needed at least a six-nucleotide match to both a V gene segment and a J gene segment. Rearrangements were classified as productive when the CDR3 lacked stop codons and remained in frame with V and J, and all other rearrangements were classified as non-productive. Following IMGT convention, CDR3 was defined as the stretch from the second conserved V-encoded cysteine to the conserved J-encoded phenylalanine. The earlier analysis of about 530 of the donors excluded any sequence lacking an unambiguous match to a single V gene segment. An earlier analysis of some 610 of the donors called V segments functional above 56.7% productive rearrangements and segregating when the between-donor standard deviation exceeded 5%. A statistical classification framework was developed to diagnose cytomegalovirus status using the catalog of TCR beta chain sequences. In a later analysis, TCR nucleotide sequences were compared against IMGT/GENE-DB human TR gene sequences so that V and J genes could be assigned. The TCRdist pipeline was used in a later analysis to assign CDR3 sequences and most-parsimonious VDJ recombination scenarios. In a later analysis, each TCR beta chain was defined by its CDR3 amino acid sequence together with its V-gene family, and reads without a unique V-gene family were excluded. To address suspected cross-contamination and a sequencing artifact, a later analysis removed a few hundred highly shared, low-generation-probability nucleotide sequences. In a later analysis, a clonal expansion index was calculated for each public chain from normalized within-repertoire ranks of inferred template counts. In a later analysis, generation probabilities were computed using a VDJ recombination model fitted to out-of-frame rearrangements, and the results were checked against IGoR. A later analysis scored TCR-TCR, TCR-HLA and TCR-CMV co-occurrence with hypergeometric tests, applying a repertoire-size bias correction to TCR pairs. To estimate false discovery rates, a later analysis permuted the HLA or CMV assignments 20 times. In a later analysis, co-occurring TCRs were grouped with DBSCAN, and TCRdist sequence similarity was added when clustering was performed within HLA-allele-positive subsets. For co-occurrence clustering, repertoires with fewer than 30,000 or more than 120,000 public chains were excluded, along with several repertoires with anomalous nucleotide sharing. TCRdb holds this immuneACCESS table with in-frame rearrangements only. Some clones are missing; in checked studies, unresolved V genes explain under half, and the rest has no known cause. The DNA was the basis for D and trimming; V, J and clone size are from that table. In all, the sample holds 150,000 to 200,000 clones, and around 78% of those were seen once. The ten biggest clones cover under 2% of the sample.

The cohort consisted of hundreds of healthy bone marrow donors. Cohort members were all nominally healthy when sampled, although unrecorded immune exposures were likely present. The donor tested CMV seronegative and was one of the 352 seronegative cohort members. Every donor gave a peripheral blood sample, and the peripheral blood mononuclear cells from that sample were used for TCR beta sequencing. Genomic DNA extraction from the blood cell samples was performed with the Qiagen DNeasy Blood Extraction Kit. The paper as a whole reports these results and caveats: A further reported finding was that TCR beta sequences accurately predicted the HLA-A and HLA-B alleles for most subjects in the first cohort. At a false discovery rate of 0.05, a later analysis linked 15,000 to 20,000 TCR beta sequences to specific HLA alleles. In an earlier analysis of approximately 600 of the donors, most TCR beta V segments were observed in productive rearrangements about 87% or about 30% of the time, broadly matching IMGT annotations. Across donors, most TCR sequences were observed very rarely, whereas some public TCRs were present in many individuals. This cohort had only TCR beta chains sequenced, and the lack of alpha or paired-chain data limited which features could be detected. In both the original and validation cohorts, the classifier was reported to diagnose cytomegalovirus status with high specificity and sensitivity. Sequencing depth was assumed to be roughly uniform across donors in the presence/absence analyses, though that assumption may not hold. Linkage disequilibrium might explain the correlated functional status among segregating V segments, but an unknown experimental factor could not be excluded. Because the 87-base-pair reads could not distinguish some IMGT-functional V segments, including TRBV6-2 and TRBV6-3, those segments were excluded. Because HLA typing was missing for some donors at each locus, association tests included only the typed subset. V-gene and J-gene trimming of TCR beta chains was associated with a missense DCLRE1C variant in a later genetic analysis, and the association was replicated in an independent cohort. In a later analysis, most CMV-associated TCR beta chains were found to appear HLA-restricted, with HLA associations seemingly driven largely by CMV exposure. In a later analysis, TCR association rates were found to vary across HLA loci, with the most associated TCRs seen for DRB1 alleles and the fewest for HLA-C alleles. When HLA alleles, especially DR and DQ, strongly co-occurred, TCR associations were difficult to assign to individual alleles. Because counts were too low, roughly 18 rarely observed V segments, including chromosome 9 orphons, were left out of the earlier analysis of over 550 of the donors. A cluster of highly shared sequence variants was judged likely to represent a technical artifact of the sequencing pipeline. In vitro tests confirmed that a few of the cytomegalovirus-associated TCR beta chains recognize cytomegalovirus antigens. The authors suggested that the approach could potentially be generalized to other disease states and immunological phenotypes. The study gave a list of over 150 TCR beta chains associated with cytomegalovirus. In a later analysis, HLA-associated TCR beta chains were found to be more clonally expanded and to have lower generation probabilities than equally common non-associated chains. According to a later analysis, parvovirus B19, influenza, CMV and Epstein-Barr virus appeared linked to several top co-occurrence clusters. A later genetic analysis reported fewer N-insertions in productive TCRs among donors in an Asian-associated ancestry cluster than the roughly 700-donor mean. For the cohort, immune exposure information was limited to CMV serostatus.

Notes on this clone: No cognate antigen has been identified for it. Per-nucleotide qualities are absent, and no much larger clonotype sits a single base away.

The sample consisted of PBMCs. This clonotype originated in a man aged 25 to 45 in good health and CMV-seronegative. The rearrangement joined TRBV25-1 to TRBJ1-1, with TRBD1 perhaps the D gene, on 6 matching bases. The DNA sequence is TGTGCCAGCAGTGAGCACAGGGTAGGAACTGAAGCTTTCTTT. It translates as CASSEHRVGTEAFF.